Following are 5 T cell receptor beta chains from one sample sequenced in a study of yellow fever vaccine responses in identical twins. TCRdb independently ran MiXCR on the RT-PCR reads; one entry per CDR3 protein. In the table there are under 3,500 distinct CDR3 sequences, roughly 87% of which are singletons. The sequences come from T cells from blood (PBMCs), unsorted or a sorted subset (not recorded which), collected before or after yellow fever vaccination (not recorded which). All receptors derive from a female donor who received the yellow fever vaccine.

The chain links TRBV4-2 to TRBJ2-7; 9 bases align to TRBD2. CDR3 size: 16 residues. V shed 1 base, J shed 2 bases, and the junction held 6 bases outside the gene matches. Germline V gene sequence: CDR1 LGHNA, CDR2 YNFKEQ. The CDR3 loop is CASSQVAGVTPYEQYF. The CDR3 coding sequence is TGTGCCAGCAGCCAAGTAGCGGGAGTAACCCCCTACGAGCAGTACTTC.

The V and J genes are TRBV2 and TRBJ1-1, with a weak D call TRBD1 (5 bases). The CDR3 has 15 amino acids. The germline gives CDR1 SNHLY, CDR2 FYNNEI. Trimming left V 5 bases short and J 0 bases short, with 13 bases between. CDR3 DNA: TGTGCCAGCAGTCAGCTGGGACGGCTGAACACTGAAGCTTTCTTT. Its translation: CASSQLGRLNTEAFF.

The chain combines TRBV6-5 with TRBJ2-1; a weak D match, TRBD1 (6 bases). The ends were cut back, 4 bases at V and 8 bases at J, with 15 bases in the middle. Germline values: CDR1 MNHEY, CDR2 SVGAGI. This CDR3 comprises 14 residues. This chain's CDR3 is CASSSTNRADEQFF. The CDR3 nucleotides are TGTGCCAGCAGTTCAACAAACAGGGCTGATGAGCAGTTCTTC.

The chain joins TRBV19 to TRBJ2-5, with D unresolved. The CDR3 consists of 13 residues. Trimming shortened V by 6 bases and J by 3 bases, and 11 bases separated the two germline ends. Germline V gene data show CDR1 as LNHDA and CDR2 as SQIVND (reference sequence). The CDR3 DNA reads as TGTGCCAGTAGCAGGACCTGGGAAGAGACCCAGTACTTC. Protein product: CASSRTWEETQYF. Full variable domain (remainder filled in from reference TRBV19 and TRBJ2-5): DGGITQSPKYLFRKEGQNVTLSCEQNLNHDAMYWYRQDPGQGLRLIYYSQIVNDFQKGDIAEGYSVSREKKESFPLTVTSAQKNPTAFYLCASSRTWEETQYFGPGTRLLVL.

The CDR3 reads CASSYGGRTGELFF. CDR3 coding DNA: TGTGCCAGCAGTTACGGGGGCCGTACCGGGGAGCTGTTTTTT. The genes are TRBV6-5 and TRBJ2-2, with D possibly TRBD1 on 6 matching bases. V shed 2 bases and J shed 5 bases, with 9 bases lying between them. Germline V gives CDR1 MNHEY, CDR2 SVGAGI. CDR3 length: 14 residues.